This T cell receptor (beta chain) was documented in a study of regulatory T cells in long-lasting Graves disease. Study results and caveats: Persistent patients shared 2,741 public clonotypes among themselves. Newly diagnosed patients shared fewer, at about a thousand.

Combining iRepertoire HTBI primers with Arm-PCR of CDR3 regions, the authors built TCR beta libraries. Via MiXCR, TCRdb re-called the multiplex PCR reads, giving one row per CDR3 protein. Here the sample spans about 430,000 distinct CDR3 sequences, roughly a fifth being singletons. Time point noted: persistent/refractory GD, antithyroid drugs over 5 years with positive TRAb. Extracted PBMC RNA gave rise to the TCR library. The CDR3 runs 14 residues. Trimming took 7 bases from V and 4 from J; bases not matched to a gene: 8. This clonotype was detected ten times or more. The antigen remains unidentified.

The rearrangement joins TRBV12-3 or TRBV12-4 to TRBJ2-7; 9 bases agree with TRBD1. Sequencing used peripheral blood mononuclear cells (PBMCs), obtained when the disease was refractory, from a patient treated with antithyroid drugs. This sequence was found in a female donor with Graves disease. The CDR3 region has the DNA TGTGCCAGCACCCAGACAGGGGGTCTATACGAGCAGTACTTC. Translation gives CASTQTGGLYEQYF.